The rows below give T cell receptor beta chains drawn from one sample of a study of shared clonotypes between healthy human individuals. Assay: immunoSEQ multiplex PCR; the TCRdb copy retains only in-frame clones and omits some. This sample has a few million clones; 90% to 97% occur once, and the top ten carry 0.1% to 0.15%. The material sequenced was naive CD4+ T cells sorted from blood. The receptors derive from a man aged 18 to 30 in good health. The CDR3 runs from the conserved cysteine through the conserved F or W. The D gene is left open where the match is weak. Only some rows state a clone size, as once, few, many or a class for expanded clones.

j_call clone_size d_call v_call cdr3_nt cdr3_aa
TRBJ2-1 once NA TRBV12-5 TGTGCTAGTGGTTTGGGATCGGGCCTACTAAATGAGCAGTTCTTC CASGLGSGLLNEQFF
TRBJ1-1 NA NA TRBV6-5 TGTGCCAGCAGTTGGGGAGGAAGTCTTAACACTGAAGCTTTCTTT CASSWGGSLNTEAFF
TRBJ1-2 NA NA TRBV7-9 TGTGCCAGCAGCTTAGTATCAGGGAAAGAGAGGGGCTACACCTTC CASSLVSGKERGYTF
TRBJ2-3 once TRBD2 TRBV7-9 TGTGCCAGCAGCCCTAGCGGGAGAGGAACAGATACGCAGTATTTT CASSPSGRGTDTQYF
TRBJ2-3 NA TRBD2 TRBV18 TGTGCCAGCTCAGCTTTTATCGGGAGGAGCACAGATACGCAGTATTTT CASSAFIGRSTDTQYF
TRBJ1-4 NA TRBD1 TRBV2 TGTGCCAGCAGATCAGACAGGGGGCTTGAAAAACTGTTTTTT CASRSDRGLEKLFF
TRBJ2-3 once TRBD1 TRBV10-3 TGTGCCATCAGTGCAGGGGGATTGACAGATACGCAGTATTTT CAISAGGLTDTQYF
TRBJ2-1 NA TRBD2 TRBV18 TGTGCCAGCTCACCACCTAAACTAGCGGGAGGGTACAATGAGCAGTTCTTC CASSPPKLAGGYNEQFF
TRBJ2-7 once NA TRBV10-1 TGCGCCAGCTCGTTTGGCTACGAGCAGTACTTC CASSFGYEQYF
TRBJ1-4 NA NA TRBV5-1 TGCGCCAGCAGCTTGACAAGTGGGAGTAATGAAAAACTGTTTTTT CASSLTSGSNEKLFF
TRBJ1-4 NA NA TRBV20-1 TGCAGTGCTGGGACTAATGAAAAACTGTTTTTT CSAGTNEKLFF
TRBJ2-2 NA NA TRBV4-2 TGTGCCAGCAGCCAAGGGGATGGGGGGCATAGCGGGGAGCTGTTTTTT CASSQGDGGHSGELFF
TRBJ1-5 NA NA TRBV7-2 TGTGCCAGCAGTCGGTACAATCAGCCCCAGCATTTT CASSRYNQPQHF
TRBJ1-4 NA NA TRBV2 TGTGCCAGCAGTCTCATCGGCCAGAGTAATGAAAAACTGTTTTTT CASSLIGQSNEKLFF
TRBJ1-2 NA TRBD1 TRBV28 TGTGCCAGCAGACCGGGACAGGAAAGGAGTGGCTACACCTTC CASRPGQERSGYTF
TRBJ2-2 NA NA TRBV5-3 TGTGCCAGAAGCTTGGAGGACGTAACCGGGGAGCTGTTTTTT CARSLEDVTGELFF
TRBJ2-5 NA NA TRBV5-1 TGCGCCAGCAGCTTAGGGCAGCCGGTTCCCAAGCTCCAGTACTTC CASSLGQPVPKLQYF
TRBJ2-2 NA TRBD2 TRBV5-1 TGCGCCAGCAGCTTGGACAGCGGGGCCGGGGAGCTGTTTTTT CASSLDSGAGELFF
TRBJ1-2 NA NA TRBV7-9 TGTGCCAGCAGCCCCAAAACAGGATACTATGGCTACACCTTC CASSPKTGYYGYTF
TRBJ1-5 NA TRBD1 TRBV28 TGTGCCAGCAGTTCGACAGGGGGCGCGAGCAATCAGCCCCAGCATTTT CASSSTGGASNQPQHF
TRBJ2-3 NA NA TRBV11-2 TGTGCCAGCAGCTTCTTCGAAGATACGCAGTATTTT CASSFFEDTQYF
TRBJ2-2 NA TRBD2 TRBV2 TGTGCCAGCACCTCTCAAGGAGGGAGGGGCACCGGGGAGCTGTTTTTT CASTSQGGRGTGELFF
TRBJ2-7 once TRBD1 TRBV29-1 TGCAGCGTTGTCATGACGGGACAGGGCTACGAGCAGTACTTC CSVVMTGQGYEQYF
TRBJ1-3 NA NA TRBV4-3 TGCGCCAGCAGCCAAGACCCCGGAGGCACCATATATTTT CASSQDPGGTIYF
TRBJ2-7 NA NA TRBV6-1 TGTGCCAGCAGAGGGGGGAGCTACGAGCAGTACTTC CASRGGSYEQYF
TRBJ2-7 NA TRBD1 TRBV4-1 TGCGCCAGCAGCCAGACCCCCGGGACAGGGCTCTACGAGCAGTACTTC CASSQTPGTGLYEQYF
TRBJ1-1 NA NA TRBV19 TGTGCCAGTAGTACCTCAGGGAAGAACACTGAAGCTTTCTTT CASSTSGKNTEAFF
TRBJ2-1 NA TRBD1 TRBV7-9 TGTGCCAGCAGCTCGGACAGGGATTTTGGGAATGAGCAGTTCTTC CASSSDRDFGNEQFF
TRBJ1-1 NA NA TRBV9 TGTGCCAGCAGTGGCGGGGGACCTCCGAACACTGAAGCTTTCTTT CASSGGGPPNTEAFF
TRBJ2-6 NA TRBD2 TRBV7-9 TGTGCCAGCAGCCTCCGGACTAGCGGGAGTGGGTTGGCCAACGTCCTGACTTTC CASSLRTSGSGLANVLTF
TRBJ2-1 NA NA TRBV7-8 TGTGCCAGCAGCTTACGTAGGGGGAGCTCCTACAATGAGCAGTTCTTC CASSLRRGSSYNEQFF
TRBJ2-5 NA NA TRBV7-2 TGTGCCAGCAACTCAGGGGGGGTGGAGACCCAGTACTTC CASNSGGVETQYF
TRBJ2-3 NA NA TRBV5-1 TGCGCCAGCAGCCTCGAAAAGCTTAGCGCAGATACGCAGTATTTT CASSLEKLSADTQYF
TRBJ2-2 NA NA TRBV4-1 TGCGCCAGCAGCCAAGAGGTCGGGGAGCTGTTTTTT CASSQEVGELFF
TRBJ2-1 NA NA TRBV18 TGTGCCAGCTCACCATTAAAGGCGTGGAATGAGCAGTTCTTC CASSPLKAWNEQFF
TRBJ1-5 NA NA TRBV29-1 TGCAGCGTTGTTACAAGGGGGACCCCAGGTGGCCATCGTCTTAGCAATCAGCCCCAGCATTTT CSVVTRGTPGGHRLSNQPQHF
TRBJ2-7 NA TRBD2 TRBV4-1 TGCGCCAGCAGCCAAGATTTCCAGCGGGAGGACGAGCAGTACTTC CASSQDFQREDEQYF
TRBJ1-6 NA NA TRBV10-3 TGTGCCATCAGTGAGTCGAACAATACCGCTAGCTCCTATAATTCACCCCTCCACTTT CAISESNNTASSYNSPLHF
TRBJ1-5 once NA TRBV19 TGTGCCAGTATCCAGTCGACTAATAGCAATCAGCCCCAGCATTTT CASIQSTNSNQPQHF
TRBJ2-7 NA TRBD2 TRBV6-5 TGTGCCAGCAGGGGGACTAGCGGATACGAGCAGTACTTC CASRGTSGYEQYF
TRBJ2-7 NA NA TRBV28 TGTGCCAGCAGCGGCCGTGGGGCGCCCGAGCAGTACTTC CASSGRGAPEQYF
TRBJ2-5 NA NA TRBV4-1 TGCGCCAGCAGCCAAGGGTGGCCAGCGGCTCAAGAGACCCAGTACTTC CASSQGWPAAQETQYF
TRBJ2-7 NA TRBD1 TRBV4-2 TGTGCCAGCAGCCAACGGACAGGGACCTACGAGCAGTACTTC CASSQRTGTYEQYF
TRBJ2-7 NA NA TRBV6-5 TGTGCCAGCCGAACAGGGGGGGACTACGAGCAGTACTTC CASRTGGDYEQYF
TRBJ2-2 once TRBD2 TRBV5-1 TGCGCCAGCAGCTTCAGCCTAGCGGGAGGAGGGGAGCTGTTTTTT CASSFSLAGGGELFF